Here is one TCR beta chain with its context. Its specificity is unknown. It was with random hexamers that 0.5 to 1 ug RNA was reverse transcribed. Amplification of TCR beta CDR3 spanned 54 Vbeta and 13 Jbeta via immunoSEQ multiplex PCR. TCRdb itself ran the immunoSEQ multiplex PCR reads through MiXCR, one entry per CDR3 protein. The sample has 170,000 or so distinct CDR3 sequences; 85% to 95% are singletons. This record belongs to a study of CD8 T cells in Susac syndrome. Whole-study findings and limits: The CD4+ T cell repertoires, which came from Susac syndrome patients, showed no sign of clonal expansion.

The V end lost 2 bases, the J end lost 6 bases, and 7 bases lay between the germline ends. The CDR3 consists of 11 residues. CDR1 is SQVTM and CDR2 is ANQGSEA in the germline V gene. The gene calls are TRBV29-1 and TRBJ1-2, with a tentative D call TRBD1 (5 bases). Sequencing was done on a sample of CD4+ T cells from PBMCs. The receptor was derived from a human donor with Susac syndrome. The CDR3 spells CSVETGHGYTF. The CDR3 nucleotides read TGCAGCGTTGAAACAGGCCATGGCTACACCTTC.